The clone carrying this T cell receptor beta chain was seen a handful of times. These data come from a study of response to subunit inactivated influenza vaccine. This CDR3 has 14 residues. CDR1 and CDR2 from the germline V gene are SGHRS and YFSETQ. V was shortened by 2 bases and J by 3 bases, with 11 bases between the two germline ends. Each CDR3 protein gets one entry after TCRdb re-called the RT-PCR reads with MiXCR. The data show over 150,000 distinct CDR3 sequences, around 15% seen once. The sequences come from CD8+ T cells sorted from PBMCs, collected roughly 5 days after vaccination. This sequence joins TRBV5-1 and TRBJ1-2; TRBD1 might be the D (6 bases). The clonotype comes from a man aged 50 or older who received an inactivated influenza vaccine. The CDR3 sequence: CASSFGGADYGYTF. As DNA, the CDR3 is TGCGCCAGCAGCTTTGGGGGCGCGGACTATGGCTACACCTTC.